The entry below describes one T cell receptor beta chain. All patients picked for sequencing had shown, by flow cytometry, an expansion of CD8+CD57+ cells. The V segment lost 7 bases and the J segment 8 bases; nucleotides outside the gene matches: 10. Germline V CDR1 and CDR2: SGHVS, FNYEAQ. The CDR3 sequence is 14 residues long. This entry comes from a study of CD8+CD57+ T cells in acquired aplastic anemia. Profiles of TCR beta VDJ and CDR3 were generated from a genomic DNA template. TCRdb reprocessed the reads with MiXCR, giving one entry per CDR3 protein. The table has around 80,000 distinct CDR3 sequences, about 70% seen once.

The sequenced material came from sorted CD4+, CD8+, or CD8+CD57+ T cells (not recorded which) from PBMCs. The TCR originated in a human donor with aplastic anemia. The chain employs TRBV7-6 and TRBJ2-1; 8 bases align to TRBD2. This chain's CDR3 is CASTSGGPIDEQFF. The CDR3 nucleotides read TGTGCCAGCACTTCGGGAGGGCCTATCGATGAGCAGTTCTTC.